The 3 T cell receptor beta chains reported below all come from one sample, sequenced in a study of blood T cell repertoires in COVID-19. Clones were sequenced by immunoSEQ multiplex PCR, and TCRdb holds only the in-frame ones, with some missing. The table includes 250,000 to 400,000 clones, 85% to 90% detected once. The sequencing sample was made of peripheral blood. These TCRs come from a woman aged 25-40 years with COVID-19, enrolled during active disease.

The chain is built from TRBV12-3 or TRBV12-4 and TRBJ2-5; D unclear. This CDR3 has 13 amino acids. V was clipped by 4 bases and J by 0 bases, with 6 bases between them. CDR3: CASSWPYQETQYF. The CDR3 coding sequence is TGTGCCAGCAGTTGGCCGTACCAAGAGACCCAGTACTTC.

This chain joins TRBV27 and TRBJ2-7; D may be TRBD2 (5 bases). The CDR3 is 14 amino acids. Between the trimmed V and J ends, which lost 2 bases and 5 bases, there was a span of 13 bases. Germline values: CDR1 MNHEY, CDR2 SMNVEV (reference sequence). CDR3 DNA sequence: TGTGCCAGCAGTTTAGGCGGGCATAAGGACGAGCAGTACTTC. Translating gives CASSLGGHKDEQYF.

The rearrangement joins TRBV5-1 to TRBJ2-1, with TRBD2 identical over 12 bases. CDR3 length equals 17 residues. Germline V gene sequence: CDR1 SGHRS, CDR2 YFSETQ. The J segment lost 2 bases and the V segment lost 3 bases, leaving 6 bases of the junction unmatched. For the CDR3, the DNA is TGCGCCAGCAGCTCCACTAGCGGGAGGTTAACCTACAATGAGCAGTTCTTC. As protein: CASSSTSGRLTYNEQFF.